This TCR beta chain was recorded in a study of CD8+ T cells in alopecia areata. About the research overall: It was oral tofacitinib, at 5 to 10 mg twice daily, that treated patients received.

On this clone itself: Its specificity is unknown.

Findings and limits, study-wide: Alphabeta T cells residing in normal skin are also sequenced in scalp samples. Clonality exceeded that of normal scalp in lesional scalp, most notably in alopecia totalis/universalis.

The authors extracted RNA and reverse transcribed it into cDNA as the sequencing template. The repertoire was sequenced with immunoSEQ multiplex PCR; TCRdb's copy has only in-frame clones and lacks some. The profile covers over 100,000 clones, with approximately 48% appearing a single time and under 20% taken by the ten largest. The CDR3 is 14 residues long. Trimming stripped 1 base from V and 5 bases from J, with 11 bases between. Germline CDR1 SEHNR, CDR2 FQNEAQ (reference sequence). The gene calls are TRBV7-9 and TRBJ2-5; tentative D call: TRBD2 (5 bases). Sequenced here: CD8+ T cells sorted from blood, sampled at week 0. The receptor was derived from a human donor with alopecia areata. CDR3 in amino acids: CASSLVRAEETQYF. The DNA for the CDR3 is TGTGCCAGCAGCTTAGTACGAGCGGAGGAGACCCAGTACTTC.